These 5 T cell receptor beta chains were sequenced from one sample in a study of blood T cell repertoires in COVID-19. Profiled with immunoSEQ multiplex PCR; TCRdb holds only in-frame clones, not every one. The sample yields approximately 220,000 clones, 65% to 85% seen once. Sequencing was done on a sample of peripheral blood. All receptors derive from an elderly woman with acute or convalescent COVID-19.

This clone was counted a few times. J is TRBJ1-4 and V is TRBV25-1; D may be TRBD1 (6 bases). Germline values: CDR1 MGHDK, CDR2 SYGVNS. V shed 4 bases and J shed 9 bases, with 15 bases lying between them. The CDR3 length is 14 residues. In DNA, the CDR3 is TGTGCCAGCAGTGCCGGGGGGGGCGCGAAAAAACTGTTTTTT. Translated, it gives CASSAGGGAKKLFF. The variable domain in full, with the rest retrieved from reference TRBV25-1 and TRBJ1-4, is EADIYQTPRYLVIGTGKKITLECSQTMGHDKMYWYQQDPGMELHLIHYSYGVNSTEKGDLSSESTVSRIRTEHFPLTLESARPSHTSQYLCASSAGGGAKKLFFGSGTQLSVL.

This clone was counted only a few times. This sequence joins TRBV19 and TRBJ2-2, with 9 bases that match TRBD1. Germline CDR1 and CDR2: LNHDA and SQIVND (reference sequence). The CDR3 runs to 15 residues. Trimming cost V 9 bases and J 5 bases; bases outside gene matches: 10. The CDR3 loop reads CASKTDRGRTGELFF. In DNA, the CDR3 is TGTGCCAGCAAGACGGACAGGGGCCGTACCGGGGAGCTGTTTTTT.

This clone appeared many times. This chain joins TRBV9 and TRBJ2-7, with 7 bases matching TRBD1. The V segment lost 3 bases and the J segment 0 bases; nucleotides outside the gene matches: 0. CDR1 is SGDLS and CDR2 is YYNGEE in the germline V gene. The CDR3 is 13 residues long. DNA of the CDR3: TGTGCCAGCAGCGGGGACAGCTCCTACGAGCAGTACTTC. It encodes CASSGDSSYEQYF.

This chain connects TRBV19 to TRBJ1-1; D uncertain. Trimming cost V 5 bases and J 4 bases, with 17 bases left between them. CDR3 length: 15 amino acids. Germline V gene sequence: CDR1 LNHDA, CDR2 SQIVND (reference sequence). The CDR3 nucleotides are TGTGCCAGTAGTTTTTCTTCGACTTTTGGCACTGAAGCTTTCTTT. This codes for CASSFSSTFGTEAFF.

The rearrangement uses TRBV5-1 and TRBJ2-5, with D possibly being TRBD2 (5 bases). The CDR3 contains 15 residues. Germline-derived CDR1 and CDR2 are SGHRS and YFSETQ. The ends were cut back, 2 bases at V and 5 bases at J, with 16 bases in the middle. The CDR3: CASSFQSTPGETQYF. The CDR3 coding sequence is TGCGCCAGCAGCTTCCAGTCTACCCCGGGGGAGACCCAGTACTTC.